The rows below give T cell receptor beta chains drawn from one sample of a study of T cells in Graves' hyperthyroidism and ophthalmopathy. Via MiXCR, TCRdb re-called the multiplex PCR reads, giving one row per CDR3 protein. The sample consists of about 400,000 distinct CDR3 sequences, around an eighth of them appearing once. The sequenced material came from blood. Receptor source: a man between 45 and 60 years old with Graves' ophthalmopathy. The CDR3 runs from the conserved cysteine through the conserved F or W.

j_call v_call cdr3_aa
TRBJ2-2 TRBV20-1 CSAIRPRRNTGELFF
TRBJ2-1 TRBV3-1 CASSRLDRVVREAQGNEQFF
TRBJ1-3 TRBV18 CASSPLSLSGNTIYF
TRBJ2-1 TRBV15 CATSGGSGQQFF
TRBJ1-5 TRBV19 CASRRLGGVDGNQPQHF
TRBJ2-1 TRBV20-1 CSALAGYNNEQFF
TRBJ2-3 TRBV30 CAWKRTGGPRDTQYF
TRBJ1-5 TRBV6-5 CASSYSGNNQPQHF
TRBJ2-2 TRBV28 CASSLQGTTGELFF
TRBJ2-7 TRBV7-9 CASSLLPGSSEQYF
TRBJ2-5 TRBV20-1 CSASRTVGETQYF
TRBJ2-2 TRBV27 CASSWNRDRYPGELFF
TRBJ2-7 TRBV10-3 CAISESGGAPYEQYF
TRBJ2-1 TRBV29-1 CSVGGTGSYNEQFF
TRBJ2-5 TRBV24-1 CATSDSGVRGVETQYF
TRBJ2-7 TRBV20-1 CSARDLAGSYEQYF
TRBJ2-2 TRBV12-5 CASGLGIESGELFF
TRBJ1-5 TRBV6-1 CASSGGYSNQPQHF
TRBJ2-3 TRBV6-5 CASSYSCTDTQYF
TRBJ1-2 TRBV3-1 CASSPEGAVGYTF
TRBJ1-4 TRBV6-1 CASTPRHGKLFF
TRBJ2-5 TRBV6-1 CASNRGGSAETQYF
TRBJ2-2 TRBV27 CASSFPGARGGELFF
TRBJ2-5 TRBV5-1 CASSFSGIIETQYF
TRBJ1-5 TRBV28 CASSTGGVRDQPQHF
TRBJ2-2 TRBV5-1 CASGRTGGSNTGELFF
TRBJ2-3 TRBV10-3 CAIRGPGLAGGKSADTQYF
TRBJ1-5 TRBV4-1 CASSQDFTGSNQPQHF
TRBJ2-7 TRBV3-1 CASSPPALAGGREQYF
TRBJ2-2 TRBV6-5 CASSYDQAGELFF
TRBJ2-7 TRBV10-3 CAISTGGEQYF
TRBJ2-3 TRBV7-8 CASSPGTSAHTQYF
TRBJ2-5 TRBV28 CASRSSELGETQYF
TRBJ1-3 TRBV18 CASSLTGTQNTIYF
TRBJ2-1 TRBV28 CASSLRLAGVGEQFF
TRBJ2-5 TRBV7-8 CASSLSGGRRETQYF
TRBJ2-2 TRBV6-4 CASSPEDRVTGELFF
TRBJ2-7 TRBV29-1 CSVGTTTYEQYF
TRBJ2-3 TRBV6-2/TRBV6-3 CASSSSSGVTDTQYF
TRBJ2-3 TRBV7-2 CASSPGPTSTDTQYF
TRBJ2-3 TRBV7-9 CASSSTRPLLAGVTDTQYF
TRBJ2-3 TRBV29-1 CSVITEVSGARSTDTQYF
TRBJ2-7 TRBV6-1 CASRKRDGTYEQYF
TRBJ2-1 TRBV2 CASSLTGINEQFF
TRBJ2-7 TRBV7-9 CAIQDYTKATSPYEQYF
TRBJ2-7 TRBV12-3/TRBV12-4 CASRLGGPSAEQYF
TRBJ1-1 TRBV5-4 CASSLGISIGETEAFF
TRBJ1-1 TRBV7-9 CASSLTSDAEAFF
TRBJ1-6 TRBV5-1 CATRTDDSPLHF
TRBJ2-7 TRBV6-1 CASSPRDSPDWPYEQYF
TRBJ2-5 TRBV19 CASSVHLRTTETQYF
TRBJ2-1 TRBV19 CASSIRGNNEQFF
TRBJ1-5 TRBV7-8 CASSVNRDSNQPQHF
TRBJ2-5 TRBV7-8 CASSFSGGGETQYF
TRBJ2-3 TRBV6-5 CASSYPGQGVADTQYF
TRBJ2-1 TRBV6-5 CASSYSPNGNEQFF
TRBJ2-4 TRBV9 CASSPSWTSGVSRAKNIQYF
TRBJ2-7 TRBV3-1 CASSQDQGPGSDEQYF
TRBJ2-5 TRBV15 CATSRDRAGQETQYF
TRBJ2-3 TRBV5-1 CASSLPSASTDTQYF